This entry is about one T cell receptor (beta chain). What it binds is not known. Generated by immunoSEQ multiplex PCR, the TCRdb table keeps only in-frame clones and is missing some. The data hold 65,000 to 75,000 clones, with about 67% observed a single time. V shed 6 bases and J shed 8 bases, with 8 bases lying between them. The CDR3 has 11 residues. Looked up from germline, CDR1 is MNHEY and CDR2 is SVGAGI. This sample stems from a study of vaccination effects on CD4 cells after COVID-19. The study's findings and limits: Researchers report that only 1 of 255 vaccine-induced clones in healthy vaccinees cross-reacted with common cold coronaviruses.

Ahead of sequencing, the ViraFEST assay grew antigen-specific CD4+ T cells using viral peptide pools. With 10 to 11 days of culture completed, CD4+ T cells were isolated. The participants, recipients of two vaccine doses, got either BNT162b2 or mRNA-1273. It was with approximately 9.6 IU/ml IL-2 and around 9.9 ug/ml peptides that two million PBMC per well were cultured. In the cultures, half the medium was exchanged for IL-2 medium on days 3 and 7. This receptor was taken from a human donor who received a COVID-19 vaccine. The source was CD4+ T cells from PBMCs cultured with HCoV-229E spike peptides, collected after COVID-19 vaccination. The chain employs TRBV6-5 and TRBJ2-1; weak D call: TRBD1 (5 bases). Here the CDR3 reads CASRGHHEQFF. The CDR3 nucleotides are TGTGCCAGCAGAGGACACCATGAGCAGTTCTTC.